This T cell receptor (beta chain) was observed in a study of response to subunit inactivated influenza vaccine. Study-wide findings and caveats: Authors suggested each seasonal flu vaccination may recruit only limited numbers of new T cells.

A single record per CDR3 protein comes from TCRdb applying MiXCR to the RT-PCR reads. The table lists hundreds of thousands of distinct CDR3 sequences, more than 11% of them singletons. The CDR3 length is 13 residues. The V end was cut by 5 bases, the J end by 5 bases, with 12 bases between. Germline assignment: CDR1 SGHTA and CDR2 FQGNSA. In regard to this clonotype: The antigen is unknown.

The V and J genes are TRBV7-2 and TRBJ2-5; D possibly corresponds to TRBD1 (6 bases). The receptor was derived from a middle-aged man who received an inactivated influenza vaccine. The sample consisted of PBMCs from blood, taken 14 days before vaccination. CDR3 in amino acids: CASSTWTEETQYF. Written as DNA, the CDR3 is TGTGCCAGCAGCACGTGGACAGAGGAGACCCAGTACTTC.